Following are 25 T cell receptor beta chains from one sample sequenced in a study of early stage breast cancer tumors. Only in-frame clones appear in the TCRdb table, and some are missing; sequencing was by immunoSEQ multiplex PCR. The sample consists of 4,500 or so clones, about 70% of them appearing once. The material sequenced was normal breast tissue next to the tumor. Source of these receptors: a person aged 55 to 69 with breast cancer.

This chain connects TRBV18 to TRBJ2-6; TRBD1 matches at 7 bases. The CDR3 sequence is 16 residues long. Germline values: CDR1 KGHSH, CDR2 LQKENI. V shed 3 bases and J 0 bases; nucleotides not matched to a gene: 2. This chain's CDR3 is CASSPGQHSGANVLTF. DNA of the CDR3: TGTGCCAGCTCACCGGGACAGCACTCTGGGGCCAACGTCCTGACTTTC.

The rearrangement links TRBV4-2 to TRBJ2-5; D call uncertain. Germline V gene sequence: CDR1 LGHNA, CDR2 YNFKEQ. Trimming stripped 0 bases from V and 1 base from J, with 9 bases between. The CDR3 covers 15 residues. As DNA, the CDR3 is TGTGCCAGCAGCCAAGACTTTGGGATCCAAGAGACCCAGTACTTC. Encoded protein: CASSQDFGIQETQYF.

The chain couples TRBV14 to TRBJ2-2; 16 bases are a match to TRBD2. The germline V gene encodes CDR1 SGHDN and CDR2 FVKESK. This CDR3 is 16 amino acids long. The junction had 4 bases not matched to a gene; V was cut back by 6 bases and J by 6 bases. CDR3 sequence (DNA): TGTGCCAGCAGTTCCGGGACTAGCGGGAGGGCCGGGGAGCTGTTTTTT. Encoded protein: CASSSGTSGRAGELFF.

The CDR3 region has the DNA TGTGCCAGCAGCTTAGCTAGCGGGGCCCAAGAGACCCAGTACTTC. Its translation: CASSLASGAQETQYF. The chain combines TRBV7-9 with TRBJ2-5; 8 nucleotides line up with TRBD2. The CDR3 extends over 15 amino acids. Germline loops: CDR1 SEHNR, CDR2 FQNEAQ (reference sequence). The trim removed 0 bases at V and 1 base at J, leaving 1 base unmatched.

This clone turned up a few times. The chain links TRBV25-1 to TRBJ2-3, with D possibly being TRBD2 (5 bases). The CDR3 spans 12 residues. Per the germline V gene, CDR1 is MGHDK and CDR2 is SYGVNS. The germline V and J ends were trimmed by 7 bases and 3 bases, with 8 bases remaining between them. The CDR3 spells CASTRATDTQYF. The CDR3 DNA is TGTGCCAGCACGCGGGCAACAGATACGCAGTATTTT.

V and J are TRBV11-3 and TRBJ2-1, with D possibly matching TRBD2 (5 bases). Per germline, CDR1 SGHNT and CDR2 YENEEA. V was clipped by 0 bases and J by 3 bases, with 12 bases between them. CDR3 length: 16 amino acids. DNA of the CDR3: TGTGCCAGCAGCTTAGACGAGAATCGGGACTACAATGAGCAGTTCTTC. Amino acid sequence: CASSLDENRDYNEQFF.

About this clone itself: The junction departs from germline at one end; a sequencing error may be responsible. This chain links TRBV7-7 with TRBJ2-6, with 12 bases matching TRBD1. This CDR3 has 19 residues. Germline V gene data show CDR1 as SSHAT and CDR2 as FNYEAQ (reference sequence). CDR3 protein: CASSPGTGGALAGANVLTF. For the CDR3, the DNA is TGTGCTAGCAGCCCTGGGACAGGGGGCGCTTTAGCCGGGGCCAACGTCCTGACTTTC.

J is TRBJ2-3 and V is TRBV6-1; TRBD2 is a possible D gene (6 bases). The CDR3 totals 13 residues. Trimming took 8 bases from V and 8 from J, leaving 17 bases between them. Per the germline V gene, CDR1 is MNHNS and CDR2 is SASEGT. In nucleotides, the CDR3 is TGTGCCAGCGGAGGCGGGGCCCTCGGTACGCAGTATTTT. Translation gives CASGGGALGTQYF.

The chain uses TRBV9 and TRBJ1-1, with D possibly matching TRBD1 (5 bases). CDR1 is SGDLS and CDR2 is YYNGEE in the germline V gene. This CDR3 contains 15 residues. The V gene lost 0 bases and the J gene lost 2 bases, with 11 bases spanning the gap. The CDR3 DNA is TGTGCCAGCAGCGTAGAAATAGGGGCTAACACTGAAGCTTTCTTT. Its protein is CASSVEIGANTEAFF. Full variable domain (remainder filled in from reference TRBV9 and TRBJ1-1): DSGVTQTPKHLITATGQRVTLRCSPRSGDLSVYWYQQSLDQGLQFLIQYYNGEERAKGNILERFSAQQFPDLHSELNLSSLELGDSALYFCASSVEIGANTEAFFGQGTRLTVV.

The chain recombines TRBV4-1 with TRBJ2-1; D might be TRBD1 or TRBD2, each matching 5 bases. Trimming stripped 0 bases from V and 8 bases from J, with 8 bases between. This CDR3 region has 13 residues. Germline CDR1 is MGHRA and CDR2 is YSYEKL. DNA of the CDR3: TGCGCCAGCAGCCAAGATTCGGGGCATGAGCAGTTCTTC. Translation gives CASSQDSGHEQFF.

The rearrangement uses TRBV6-1 and TRBJ1-2, with D possibly matching TRBD1 (6 bases). The CDR3 runs 14 residues. V lost 3 bases to trimming and J lost 5 bases, with 13 bases between them. From germline, CDR1 is MNHNS and CDR2 SASEGT. The CDR3: CASSEGGAGYGYTF. In DNA form, the CDR3 reads TGTGCCAGCAGTGAGGGGGGCGCAGGATATGGCTACACCTTC.

The chain joins TRBV5-4 to TRBJ2-3, with 13 bases aligning to TRBD2. The CDR3 is made up of 16 amino acids. Germline V CDR1 and CDR2: SGHNT, YYREEE (reference sequence). V trimming: 4 bases; J trimming: 4 bases; junction bases outside the gene matches: 6. CDR3 amino acids: CASSTGLAGAPDTQYF. The CDR3 DNA sequence: TGTGCCAGCAGCACCGGACTAGCGGGAGCTCCAGATACGCAGTATTTT.

This clone was found once. V gene TRBV29-1 combines with J gene TRBJ2-5; TRBD2 matches 7 bases. Germline assignment: CDR1 SQVTM and CDR2 ANQGSEA. The CDR3 contains 12 residues. The ends lost 4 bases at V and 9 bases at J; junction bases unmatched: 8. CDR3 sequence: CSVAGQAGAQYF. The CDR3, as DNA: TGCAGCGTTGCGGGCCAGGCGGGGGCCCAGTACTTC.

This clone has more than one count but fewer than ten. The chain joins TRBV11-3 to TRBJ1-1, with D hard to call. CDR1 and CDR2 from the germline V gene are SGHNT and YENEEA. Trimming took off 7 bases at V and 10 bases at J, with 7 bases between the two ends. The CDR3 runs 9 residues. CDR3 residues: CASTRGAFF. DNA for the CDR3: TGTGCCAGCACCCGTGGAGCTTTCTTT.

The chain couples TRBV19 to TRBJ1-5, with 7 bases identical to TRBD1. Germline-derived CDR1 and CDR2 are LNHDA and SQIVND (reference sequence). V was clipped by 10 bases and J by 7 bases; unmatched bases: 10. The CDR3 spans 13 residues. CDR3 region: CATQTGEGQPQHF. The CDR3 DNA sequence: TGTGCCACACAAACAGGGGAAGGACAGCCCCAGCATTTT.

The chain has TRBV6-1 and TRBJ1-5; maybe TRBD1 (6 bases). Germline values: CDR1 MNHNS, CDR2 SASEGT. CDR3 length: 13 residues. The germline V and J ends were trimmed by 4 bases and 8 bases, with 12 bases remaining between them. CDR3 sequence (DNA): TGTGCCAGCAGTGTCAGGGGTACGGAGCCCCAGCATTTT. Translating gives CASSVRGTEPQHF.

The chain is built from TRBV5-1 and TRBJ1-1; D may be TRBD1 (5 bases). The CDR3 spans 14 residues. Trimming shortened V by 0 bases and J by 0 bases, and 6 bases separated the two germline ends. Germline CDR1 reads SGHRS; CDR2 reads YFSETQ. CDR3 loop: CASSLDRLNTEAFF. Written as DNA, the CDR3 is TGCGCCAGCAGCTTGGACAGGCTGAACACTGAAGCTTTCTTT.

As for this clone: The junction departs from germline at one end; a sequencing error may be responsible. This sequence joins TRBV5-1 and TRBJ2-2, with D unclear. The CDR3 sequence is 15 residues long. Germline V gene data show CDR1 as SGHRS and CDR2 as YFSETQ. DNA for the CDR3: TGCGCCGGCAGCTTGTCGCGCGCGAACACCGGGGAGCTGTTTTTT. Translated, it gives CAGSLSRANTGELFF. Looking up the rest from reference TRBV5-1 and TRBJ2-2 gives the full variable domain: KAGVTQTPRYLIKTRGQQVTLSCSPISGHRSVSWYQQTPGQGLQFLFEYFSETQRNKGNFPGRFSGRQFSNSRSEMNVSTLELGDSALYLCAGSLSRANTGELFFGEGSRLTVL.

The chain couples TRBV7-2 to TRBJ2-4, with D possibly TRBD2 on 6 matching bases. The CDR3 runs 18 residues. V dropped 4 bases and J dropped 0 bases, with 19 bases sitting between them. Germline lookup yields CDR1 SGHTA and CDR2 FQGNSA. Here the CDR3 DNA reads TGTGCCAGCAGCTCCCGCCCGGGAGCCTATCTAGCCAAAAACATTCAGTACTTC. This sequence encodes CASSSRPGAYLAKNIQYF.

This clone showed up just a few times. This chain links TRBV18 with TRBJ2-7; D remains unclear. Between the trimmed V and J ends, which lost 2 bases and 3 bases, there was a span of 8 bases. CDR1 KGHSH and CDR2 LQKENI come from the germline V gene. The CDR3 contains 13 residues. The CDR3 region has the DNA TGTGCCAGCTCACCAAGGGCAGACTACGAGCAGTACTTC. Its protein product is CASSPRADYEQYF.

This clone is large by share. This CDR3 is also generated by other DNA sequences in the sample. V and J are TRBV27 and TRBJ2-2, with TRBD2 matching over 7 bases. The CDR3 contains 14 residues. With 3 bases clipped from V and 7 bases from J, the junction kept 5 bases outside the gene matches. Germline CDR1 and CDR2: MNHEY and SMNVEV (reference sequence). The DNA for the CDR3 is TGTGCCAGCAGTTTTGGGGGGGAGGGCGGGGAGCTGTTTTTT. Amino acids: CASSFGGEGGELFF.

J is TRBJ2-2 and V is TRBV5-1; 12 positions match TRBD2. The CDR3 sequence is 17 residues long. CDR1 and CDR2 from the germline V gene are SGHRS and YFSETQ. The V segment lost 0 bases and the J segment 2 bases; nucleotides outside the gene matches: 2. For the CDR3, the DNA is TGCGCCAGCAGCTTGGAACTAGCGGGGGGAAACACCGGGGAGCTGTTTTTT. Encoded protein: CASSLELAGGNTGELFF.

J is TRBJ2-1 and V is TRBV6-5; possibly TRBD2 for D (6 bases). The CDR3 is 15 amino acids. Between the trimmed V and J ends, which lost 4 bases and 3 bases, there was a span of 13 bases. Per germline, CDR1 MNHEY and CDR2 SVGAGI. CDR3 coding DNA: TGTGCCAGCAGTTCTCGGGGGTTGAACTACAATGAGCAGTTCTTC. Amino acid sequence: CASSSRGLNYNEQFF.

This clone is a singleton in its sample. The chain is built from TRBV10-3 and TRBJ1-1, with 7 bases lining up with TRBD1. The CDR3 loop spans 12 amino acids. V trimming: 11 bases; J trimming: 8 bases; junction bases outside the gene matches: 11. Germline assignment: CDR1 ENHRY and CDR2 SYGVKD. The CDR3 sequence: CASKEGASEAFF. CDR3 coding DNA: TGTGCCTCAAAGGAGGGGGCATCGGAAGCTTTCTTT.

The gene calls are TRBV10-1 and TRBJ2-2, with D hard to call. This CDR3 comprises 13 residues. Trimming stripped 4 bases from V and 5 bases from J, with 8 bases between. Germline V lookup: CDR1 WNHNN, CDR2 SYGVQD (reference sequence). In nucleotides, the CDR3 is TGCGCCAGCAGTGCCGGTGTGACCGGGGAGCTGTTTTTT. The encoded protein is CASSAGVTGELFF.